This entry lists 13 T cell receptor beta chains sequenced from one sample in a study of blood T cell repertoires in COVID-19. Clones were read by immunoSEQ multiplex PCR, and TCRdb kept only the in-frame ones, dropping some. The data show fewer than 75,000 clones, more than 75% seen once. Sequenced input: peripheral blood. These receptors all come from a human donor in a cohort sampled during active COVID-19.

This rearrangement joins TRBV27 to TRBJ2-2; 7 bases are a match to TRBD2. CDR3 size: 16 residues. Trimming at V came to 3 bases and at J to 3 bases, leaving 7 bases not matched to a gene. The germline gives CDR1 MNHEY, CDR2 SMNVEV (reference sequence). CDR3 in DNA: TGTGCCAGCAGTTTGTTTGGGGAGGGGTACACCGGGGAGCTGTTTTTT. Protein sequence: CASSLFGEGYTGELFF.

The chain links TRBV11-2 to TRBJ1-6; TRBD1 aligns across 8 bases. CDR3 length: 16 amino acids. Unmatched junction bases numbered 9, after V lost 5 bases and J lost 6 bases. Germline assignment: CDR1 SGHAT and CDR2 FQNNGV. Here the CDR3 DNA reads TGTGCCAGCAGCATAAGTACAGGGGGTGGTAATTCACCCCTCCACTTT. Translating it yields CASSISTGGGNSPLHF. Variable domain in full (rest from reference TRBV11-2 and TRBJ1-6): EAGVAQSPRYKIIEKRQSVAFWCNPISGHATLYWYQQILGQGPKLLIQFQNNGVVDDSQLPKDRFSAERLKGVDSTLKIQPAKLEDSAVYLCASSISTGGGNSPLHFGNGTRLTVT.

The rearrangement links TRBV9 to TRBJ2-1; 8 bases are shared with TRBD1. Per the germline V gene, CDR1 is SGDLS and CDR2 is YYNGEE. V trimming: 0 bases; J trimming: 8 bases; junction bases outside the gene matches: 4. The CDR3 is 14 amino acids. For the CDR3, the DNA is TGTGCCAGCAGCGTAGCAGGGGGCCCAGATGAGCAGTTCTTC. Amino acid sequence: CASSVAGGPDEQFF.

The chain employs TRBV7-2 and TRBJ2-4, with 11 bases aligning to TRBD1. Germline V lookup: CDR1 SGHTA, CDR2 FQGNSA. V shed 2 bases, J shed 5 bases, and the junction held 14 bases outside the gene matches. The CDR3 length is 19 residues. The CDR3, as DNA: TGTGCCAGCAGCTTATTCACAGGAAGGACAGGGGGCGCAGAAAACATTCAGTACTTC. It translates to CASSLFTGRTGGAENIQYF.

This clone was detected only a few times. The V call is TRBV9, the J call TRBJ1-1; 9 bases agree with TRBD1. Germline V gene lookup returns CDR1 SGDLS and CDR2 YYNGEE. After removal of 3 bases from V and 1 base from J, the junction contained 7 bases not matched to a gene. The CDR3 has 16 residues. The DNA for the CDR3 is TGTGCCAGCAGCGGAAGGGGACAGGGTTCGAACACTGAAGCTTTCTTT. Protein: CASSGRGQGSNTEAFF.

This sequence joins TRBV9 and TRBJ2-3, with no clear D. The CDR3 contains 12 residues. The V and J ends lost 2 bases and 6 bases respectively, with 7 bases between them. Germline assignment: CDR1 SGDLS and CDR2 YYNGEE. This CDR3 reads CASSVDFDTQYF. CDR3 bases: TGTGCCAGCAGCGTCGACTTTGATACGCAGTATTTT.

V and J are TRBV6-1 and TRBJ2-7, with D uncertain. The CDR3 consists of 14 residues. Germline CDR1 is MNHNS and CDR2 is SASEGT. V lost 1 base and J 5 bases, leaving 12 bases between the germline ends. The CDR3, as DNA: TGTGCCAGCAGTGAAGTTTGGCCCACCCACGAGCAGTACTTC. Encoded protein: CASSEVWPTHEQYF.

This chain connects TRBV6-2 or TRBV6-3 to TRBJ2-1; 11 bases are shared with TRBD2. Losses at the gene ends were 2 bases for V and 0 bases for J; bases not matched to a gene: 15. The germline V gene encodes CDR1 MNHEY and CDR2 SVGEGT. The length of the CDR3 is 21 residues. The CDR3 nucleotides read TGTGCCAGCAGTTACCCTCCTCTAGCGGGAGGCACACCTCCCTCCTACAATGAGCAGTTCTTC. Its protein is CASSYPPLAGGTPPSYNEQFF.

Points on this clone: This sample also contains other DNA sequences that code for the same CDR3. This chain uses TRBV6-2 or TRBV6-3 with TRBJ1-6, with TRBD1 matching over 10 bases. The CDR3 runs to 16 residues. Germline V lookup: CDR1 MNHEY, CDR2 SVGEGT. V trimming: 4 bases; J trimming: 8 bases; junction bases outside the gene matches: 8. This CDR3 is CASSSLPGQGYSPLHF. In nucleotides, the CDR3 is TGTGCCAGCAGTTCCCTACCGGGACAGGGGTATTCACCCCTCCACTTT.

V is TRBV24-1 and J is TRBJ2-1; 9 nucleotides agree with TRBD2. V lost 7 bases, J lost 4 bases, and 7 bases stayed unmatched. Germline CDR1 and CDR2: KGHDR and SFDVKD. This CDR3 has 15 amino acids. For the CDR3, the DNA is TGTGCCACCAGGGCGGGAGGGTCTGCTTACAATGAGCAGTTCTTC. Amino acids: CATRAGGSAYNEQFF.

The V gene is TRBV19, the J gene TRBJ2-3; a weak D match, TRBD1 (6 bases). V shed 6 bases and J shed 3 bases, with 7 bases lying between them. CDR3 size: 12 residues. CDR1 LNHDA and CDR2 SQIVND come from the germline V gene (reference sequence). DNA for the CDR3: TGTGCCAGTAGACAGGGAACAGATACGCAGTATTTT. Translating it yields CASRQGTDTQYF.

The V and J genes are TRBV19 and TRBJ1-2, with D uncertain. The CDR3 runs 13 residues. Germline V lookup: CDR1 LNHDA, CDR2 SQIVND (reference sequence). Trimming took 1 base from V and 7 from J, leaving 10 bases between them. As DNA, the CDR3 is TGTGCCAGTAGTATAGGAGGGAGCGGTGGCTACACCTTC. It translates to CASSIGGSGGYTF.

The CDR3 protein is CASSIRGSEGTDTQYF. The CDR3 DNA is TGTGCCAGTAGTATTCGCGGGAGTGAGGGCACAGATACGCAGTATTTT. V usage is TRBV19 and J usage is TRBJ2-3; 7 bases are a match to TRBD2. Germline lookup yields CDR1 LNHDA and CDR2 SQIVND (reference sequence). The CDR3 is 16 residues long. The V segment lost 3 bases and the J segment 1 base; nucleotides outside the gene matches: 7.